What follows are 10 T cell receptor beta chains derived from one specimen sequenced in a study of T-cell reconstitution after alpha-beta-depleted transplantation in children. During its preparation, the TCRbeta library received unique molecular identifiers. TCRdb re-called the PCR reads with MiXCR, one entry per CDR3 protein. This table holds 150,000 to 250,000 distinct CDR3 sequences, about 14% found once. The source was PBMCs from the stem cell graft donor, collected from the stem cell graft. Receptors originate from a human donor who donated a stem cell graft to a child with acute lymphoblastic leukemia.

As to this clonotype: At one end the junction does not follow the germline gene, possibly because of a read error. V usage is TRBV20-1 and J usage is TRBJ2-7; 12 nucleotides agree with TRBD2. The CDR3 runs 17 residues. Germline V gene data show CDR1 as DFQATT and CDR2 as SNEGSKA (reference sequence). CDR3 nucleotides: TGCTGTGCTAGACCAGGTTCTTCTAGCGGGAGGGGGGACGAGCAGTACTTC. Translating gives CCARPGSSSGRGDEQYF.

This clonotype was seen more than once but under ten times. This chain connects TRBV29-1 to TRBJ1-1; D remains unclear. Deletions cut 7 bases from V and 1 base from J, with 4 bases between. Germline loops: CDR1 SQVTM, CDR2 ANQGSEA. The CDR3 covers 10 residues. CDR3 DNA sequence: TGCAGCGCCCGGAACACTGAAGCTTTCTTT. Protein sequence: CSARNTEAFF.

This clonotype was detected many times. The chain links TRBV20-1 to TRBJ2-1; TRBD2 agrees at 11 bases. J was trimmed by 3 bases and V by 2 bases; bases with no gene match: 6. The CDR3 is 16 amino acids. The germline V gene has CDR1 DFQATT and CDR2 SNEGSKA (reference sequence). The DNA for the CDR3 is TGCAGTGCTAGAAAACATAGCGGGAGGGGCTACAATGAGCAGTTCTTC. This gives the protein CSARKHSGRGYNEQFF.

This clonotype was counted ten times or more. The chain links TRBV20-1 to TRBJ2-7; 14 bases fit TRBD2. Germline V gene data show CDR1 as DFQATT and CDR2 as SNEGSKA (reference sequence). V shed 4 bases and J 11 bases; nucleotides not matched to a gene: 10. The CDR3 contains 14 residues. The CDR3, as DNA: TGCAGTGCTAACGAGGGGACTAGCGGGGGACCAAAGTACTTC. Translating gives CSANEGTSGGPKYF.

There are many counts of this clonotype. This sequence joins TRBV29-1 and TRBJ2-7; TRBD2 is a possible D gene (6 bases). The CDR3 totals 13 residues. Germline loops: CDR1 SQVTM, CDR2 ANQGSEA. V was cut by 6 bases and J by 3 bases, with 15 bases left in between. Written as DNA, the CDR3 is TGCAGCGTCGCTACCGGGACTGGCTACGAGCAGTACTTC. Encoded protein: CSVATGTGYEQYF.

This clonotype was counted at least ten times. V is TRBV5-1 and J is TRBJ2-2; D uncertain. Germline V CDR1 and CDR2: SGHRS, YFSETQ. The CDR3 loop spans 13 amino acids. V was pared by 0 bases and J by 7 bases, with 7 bases between. The CDR3 DNA sequence: TGCGCCAGCAGCTTGGAAGGGAACGGGGAGCTGTTTTTT. Translation gives CASSLEGNGELFF. The full variable domain, its missing parts supplied by reference TRBV5-1 and TRBJ2-2, is KAGVTQTPRYLIKTRGQQVTLSCSPISGHRSVSWYQQTPGQGLQFLFEYFSETQRNKGNFPGRFSGRQFSNSRSEMNVSTLELGDSALYLCASSLEGNGELFFGEGSRLTVL.

This clonotype was detected ten times or more. The chain recombines TRBV20-1 with TRBJ2-7; D might be TRBD2 (5 bases). CDR1 is DFQATT, CDR2 SNEGSKA, per germline (reference sequence). The length of the CDR3 is 16 residues. Trimming cost V 3 bases and J 0 bases, with 18 bases left between them. The CDR3 region is CSASADSAVFSYEQYF. CDR3 in DNA: TGCAGTGCTAGTGCGGATTCAGCGGTCTTCTCCTACGAGCAGTACTTC.

The rearrangement joins TRBV19 to TRBJ1-2; D is unclear. V lost 8 bases and J lost 5, with 21 bases in between. Germline CDR1 LNHDA, CDR2 SQIVND (reference sequence). The CDR3 is 15 amino acids. The CDR3 DNA reads as TGTGCCAGTTGCCCTCGGGGTTACGGAGTTTATGGCTACACCTTC. Its translation: CASCPRGYGVYGYTF. The variable domain in full, with the rest retrieved from reference TRBV19 and TRBJ1-2, is DGGITQSPKYLFRKEGQNVTLSCEQNLNHDAMYWYRQDPGQGLRLIYYSQIVNDFQKGDIAEGYSVSREKKESFPLTVTSAQKNPTAFYLCASCPRGYGVYGYTFGSGTRLTVV.

This clonotype has at least ten counts. V is TRBV5-1 and J is TRBJ1-2; TRBD1 matches at 9 bases. CDR3 length equals 14 residues. J lost 3 bases, V lost 2 bases, and 2 bases had no gene match. Germline assignment: CDR1 SGHRS and CDR2 YFSETQ. Written as DNA, the CDR3 is TGCGCCAGCAGCTTAAGGGACAGGGACTATGGCTACACCTTC. Encoded protein: CASSLRDRDYGYTF.

This clonotype came up many times. The chain carries TRBV7-6 and TRBJ2-3; D call uncertain. Germline V gene sequence: CDR1 SGHVS, CDR2 FNYEAQ. V gave up 2 bases and J gave up 2 bases, with 11 bases separating them. This CDR3 has 15 residues. This CDR3 reads CASSLFGILTDTQYF. The CDR3 coding sequence is TGTGCCAGCAGCTTATTTGGAATACTCACAGATACGCAGTATTTT.